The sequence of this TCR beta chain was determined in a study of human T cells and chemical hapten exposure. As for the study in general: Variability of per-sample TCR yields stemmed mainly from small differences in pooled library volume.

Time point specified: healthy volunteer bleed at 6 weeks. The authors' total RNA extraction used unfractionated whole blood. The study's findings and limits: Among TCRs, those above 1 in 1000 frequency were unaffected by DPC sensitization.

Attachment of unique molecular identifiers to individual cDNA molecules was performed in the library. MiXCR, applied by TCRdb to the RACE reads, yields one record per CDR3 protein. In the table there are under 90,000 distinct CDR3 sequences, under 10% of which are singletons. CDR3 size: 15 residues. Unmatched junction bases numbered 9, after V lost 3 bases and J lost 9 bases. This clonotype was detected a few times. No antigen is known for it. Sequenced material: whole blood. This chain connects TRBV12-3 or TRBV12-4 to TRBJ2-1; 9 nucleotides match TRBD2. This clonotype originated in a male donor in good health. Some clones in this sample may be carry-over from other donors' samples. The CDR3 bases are TGTGCCAGCAGTTTTCGCGGGGGGGCCGAGGGTGAGCAGTTCTTC. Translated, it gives CASSFRGGAEGEQFF.